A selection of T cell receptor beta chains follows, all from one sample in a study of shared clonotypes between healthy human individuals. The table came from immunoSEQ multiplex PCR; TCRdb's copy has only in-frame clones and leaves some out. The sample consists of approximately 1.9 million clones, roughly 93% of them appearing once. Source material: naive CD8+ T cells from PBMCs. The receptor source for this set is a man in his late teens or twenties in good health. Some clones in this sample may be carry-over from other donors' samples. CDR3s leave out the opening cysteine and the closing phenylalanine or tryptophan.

CDR3 protein: ASSVVDRGYEQY
J gene: TRBJ2-7
V gene: TRBV9

CDR3 protein: ASSGWTSGRKETQY
J gene: TRBJ2-5
V gene: TRBV2

CDR3 protein: ASSWAAGEQY
J gene: TRBJ2-7
V gene: TRBV6-1

CDR3 protein: ASMRGAGTEAF
J gene: TRBJ1-1
V gene: TRBV19

CDR3 protein: AWSEMDVGEQPQH
J gene: TRBJ1-5
V gene: TRBV30

CDR3 protein: ASSSTSLTGGGNQPQH
J gene: TRBJ1-5
V gene: TRBV28

CDR3 protein: ASSPGWGDQETQY
J gene: TRBJ2-5
V gene: TRBV27

CDR3 protein: ASSADGPGTQY
J gene: TRBJ2-5
V gene: TRBV5-6

CDR3 protein: ASSPEPGRLSYEQY
J gene: TRBJ2-7
V gene: TRBV11-2

CDR3 protein: ASSNDRGSTEAF
J gene: TRBJ1-1
V gene: TRBV5-1

CDR3 protein: ASSPLRTGEGAF
J gene: TRBJ1-1
V gene: TRBV19

CDR3 protein: ASSGTGGAGSYGYT
J gene: TRBJ1-2
V gene: TRBV9

CDR3 protein: ASSRGAGELF
J gene: TRBJ2-2
V gene: TRBV13

CDR3 protein: ASSPWTSGSIGEQF
J gene: TRBJ2-1
V gene: TRBV28

CDR3 protein: ASSPDRGFIGTNEKLF
J gene: TRBJ1-4
V gene: TRBV27